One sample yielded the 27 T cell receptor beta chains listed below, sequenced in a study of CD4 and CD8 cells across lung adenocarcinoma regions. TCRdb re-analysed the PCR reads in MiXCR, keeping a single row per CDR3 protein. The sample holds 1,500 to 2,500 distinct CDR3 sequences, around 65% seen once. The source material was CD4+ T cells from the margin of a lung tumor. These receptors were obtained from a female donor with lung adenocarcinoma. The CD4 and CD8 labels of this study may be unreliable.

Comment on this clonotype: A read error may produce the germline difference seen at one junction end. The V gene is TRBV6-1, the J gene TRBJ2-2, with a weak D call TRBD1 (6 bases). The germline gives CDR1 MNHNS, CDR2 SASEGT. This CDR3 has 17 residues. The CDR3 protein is CASSRSLGAVSTGELYF. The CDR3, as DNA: TGTGCCAGCAGTCGGTCCCTGGGGGCTGTGAGCACCGGTGAGCTGTATTTT.

In nucleotides, the CDR3 is TGTGCCACCACCAACCTGGGCCGGGAAGAAAAGACCCAGTACTTC. It is translated as CATTNLGREEKTQYF. The rearrangement links TRBV27 to TRBJ2-5, with D perhaps matching TRBD2 (5 bases). The CDR3 length is 15 residues. V lost 10 bases and J lost 6, with 24 bases in between. The V gene's germline CDR1 is MNHEY and CDR2 SMNVEV (reference sequence).

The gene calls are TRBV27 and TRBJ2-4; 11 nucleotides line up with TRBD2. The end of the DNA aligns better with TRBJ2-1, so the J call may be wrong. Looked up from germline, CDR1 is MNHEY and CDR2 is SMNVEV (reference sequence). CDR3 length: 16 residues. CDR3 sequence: CASRPGLAESYNEQFF. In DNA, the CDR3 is TGTGCCAGCAGACCGGGACTAGCGGAGTCCTACAATGAGCAGTTCTTC.

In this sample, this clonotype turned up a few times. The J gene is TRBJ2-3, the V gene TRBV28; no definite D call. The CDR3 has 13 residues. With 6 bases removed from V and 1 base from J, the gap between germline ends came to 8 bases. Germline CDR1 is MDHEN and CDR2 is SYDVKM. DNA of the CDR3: TGTGCCAGCAGAATACCCGGCACAGATACGCAGTATTTT. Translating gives CASRIPGTDTQYF.

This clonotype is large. The chain's CDR3 is CASSSTTGRNEQYF. The CDR3 region has the DNA TGTGCCAGCAGCTCTACGACAGGGAGGAACGAGCAGTACTTC. The chain employs TRBV6-1 and TRBJ2-1; a possible D gene is TRBD1 (7 bases). Judging by the DNA end, TRBJ2-7 fits better; the J call may be wrong. CDR1 is MNHNS and CDR2 is SASEGT in the germline V gene. This CDR3 has 14 residues.

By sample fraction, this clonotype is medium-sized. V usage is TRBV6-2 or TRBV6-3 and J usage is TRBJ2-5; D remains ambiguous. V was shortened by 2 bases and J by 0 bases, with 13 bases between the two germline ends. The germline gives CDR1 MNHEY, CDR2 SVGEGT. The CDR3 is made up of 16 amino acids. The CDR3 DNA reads TGTGCCAGCAGTTACGACCCAGCCACTAACCAAGAGACCCAGTACTTC. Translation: CASSYDPATNQETQYF.

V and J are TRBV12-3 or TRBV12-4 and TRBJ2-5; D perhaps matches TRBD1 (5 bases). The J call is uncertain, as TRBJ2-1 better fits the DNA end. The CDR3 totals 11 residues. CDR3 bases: TGTGCCAGCAGTGTGGCAGGGGAGCAGTTCTTC. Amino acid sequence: CASSVAGEQFF.

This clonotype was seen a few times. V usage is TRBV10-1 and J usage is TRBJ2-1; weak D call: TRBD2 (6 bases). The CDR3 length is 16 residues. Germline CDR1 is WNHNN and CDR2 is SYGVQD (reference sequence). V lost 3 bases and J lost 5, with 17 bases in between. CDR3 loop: CASSDYRDSLNNEQFF. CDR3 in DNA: TGCGCCAGCAGTGACTACCGGGACTCTCTCAACAATGAGCAGTTCTTC.

The CDR3: CASRGLENTEAFF. In nucleotides, the CDR3 is TGTGCCAGCAGGGGACTCGAGAACACTGAAGCTTTCTTT. This chain connects TRBV6-4 to TRBJ1-1; D may be TRBD1 (5 bases). Germline values: CDR1 MRHNA, CDR2 SNTAGT. The CDR3 has 13 residues. Trimming took 6 bases from V and 1 from J, leaving 9 bases between them.

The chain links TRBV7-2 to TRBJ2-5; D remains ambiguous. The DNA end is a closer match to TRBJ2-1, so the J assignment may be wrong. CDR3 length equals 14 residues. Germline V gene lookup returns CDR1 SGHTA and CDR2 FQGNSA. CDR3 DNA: TGTGCCAGCAGCTTAGTATCGACGGCGAAGTGGCAGTTCTTC. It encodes CASSLVSTAKWQFF.

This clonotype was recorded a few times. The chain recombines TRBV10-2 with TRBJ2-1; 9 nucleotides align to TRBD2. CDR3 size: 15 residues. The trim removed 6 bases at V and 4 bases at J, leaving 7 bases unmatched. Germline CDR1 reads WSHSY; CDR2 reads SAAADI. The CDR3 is CASSLSSGDYNEQFF. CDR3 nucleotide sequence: TGCGCCAGCAGCTTGTCTAGCGGGGATTACAATGAGCAGTTCTTC.

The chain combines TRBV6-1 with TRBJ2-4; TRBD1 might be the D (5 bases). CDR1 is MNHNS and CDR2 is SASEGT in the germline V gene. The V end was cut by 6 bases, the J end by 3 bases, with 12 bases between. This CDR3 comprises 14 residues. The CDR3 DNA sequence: TGTGCCAGCAGCCAACAGGAATACAAAAACATTCAGTACTTC. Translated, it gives CASSQQEYKNIQYF.

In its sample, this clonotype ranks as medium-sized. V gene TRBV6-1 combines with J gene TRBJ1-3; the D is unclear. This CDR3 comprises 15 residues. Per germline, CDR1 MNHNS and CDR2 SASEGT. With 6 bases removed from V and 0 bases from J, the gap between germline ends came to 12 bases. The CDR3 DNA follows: TGTGCCAGCAGCCACATCCAGAGCTCTGGAAACACCATATATTTT. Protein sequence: CASSHIQSSGNTIYF.

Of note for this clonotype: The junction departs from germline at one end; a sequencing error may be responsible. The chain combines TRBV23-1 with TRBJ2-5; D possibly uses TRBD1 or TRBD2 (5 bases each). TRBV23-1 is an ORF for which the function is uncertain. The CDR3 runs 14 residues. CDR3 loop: CAGVEGQDQDTQYF. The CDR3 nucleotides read TGCGCGGGGGTCGAGGGCCAGGACCAAGATACCCAGTACTTC.

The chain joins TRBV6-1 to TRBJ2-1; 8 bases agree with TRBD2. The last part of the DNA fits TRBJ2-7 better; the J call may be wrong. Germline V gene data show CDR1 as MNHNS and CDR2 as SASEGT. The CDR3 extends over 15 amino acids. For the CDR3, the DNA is TGTGCCAGCAGTGAAGAGGCGGGGGGCTTTCACGAGCAGTACTTC. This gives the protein CASSEEAGGFHEQYF.

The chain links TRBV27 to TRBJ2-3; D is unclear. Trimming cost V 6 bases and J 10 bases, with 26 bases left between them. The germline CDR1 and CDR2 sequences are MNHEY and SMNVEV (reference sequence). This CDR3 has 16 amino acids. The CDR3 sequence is CASSGGAKPSTYAQYF. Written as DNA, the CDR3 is TGTGCCAGCAGCGGCGGAGCCAAACCGAGCACATATGCGCAGTATTTT.

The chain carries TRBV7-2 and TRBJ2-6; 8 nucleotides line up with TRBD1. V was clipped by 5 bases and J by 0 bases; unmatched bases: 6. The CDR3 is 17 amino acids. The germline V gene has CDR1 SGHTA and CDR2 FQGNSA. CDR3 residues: CASSVDRGSSGANVLTF. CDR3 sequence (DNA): TGTGCCAGCAGCGTAGACAGGGGCAGCTCTGGGGCCAACGTCCTGACTTTC.

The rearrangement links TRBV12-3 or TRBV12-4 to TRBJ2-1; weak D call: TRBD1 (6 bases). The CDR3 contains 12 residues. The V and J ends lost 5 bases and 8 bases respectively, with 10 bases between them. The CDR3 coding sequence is TGTGCCAGCAGTCCAGGGGTGGATGAGCAGTTCTTC. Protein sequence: CASSPGVDEQFF.

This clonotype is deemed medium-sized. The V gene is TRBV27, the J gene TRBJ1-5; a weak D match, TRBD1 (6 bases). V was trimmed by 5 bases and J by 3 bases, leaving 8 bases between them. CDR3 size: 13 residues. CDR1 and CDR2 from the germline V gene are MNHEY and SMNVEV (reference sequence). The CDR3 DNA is TGTGCCAGCAGTCACAGGGTCAATCAGCCCCAGCATTTT. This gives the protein CASSHRVNQPQHF.

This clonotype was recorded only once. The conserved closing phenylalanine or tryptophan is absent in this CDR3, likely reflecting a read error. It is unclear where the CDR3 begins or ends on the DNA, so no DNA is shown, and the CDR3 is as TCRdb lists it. The CDR3: CASTNLGGEGNIQYFGA. V usage is TRBV27 and J usage is TRBJ2-6; TRBD1, the D gene given by the table, was not confirmed from the DNA. 17 amino acids form the CDR3, both terminal residues included. Germline V gene sequence: CDR1 MNHEY, CDR2 SMNVEV (reference sequence).

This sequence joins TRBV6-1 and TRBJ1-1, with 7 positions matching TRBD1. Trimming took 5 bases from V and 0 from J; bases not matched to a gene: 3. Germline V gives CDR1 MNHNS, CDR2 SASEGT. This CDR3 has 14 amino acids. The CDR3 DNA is TGTGCCAGCAGTCAGGGGGGCTTGAACACTGAAGCTTTCTTT. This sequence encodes CASSQGGLNTEAFF.

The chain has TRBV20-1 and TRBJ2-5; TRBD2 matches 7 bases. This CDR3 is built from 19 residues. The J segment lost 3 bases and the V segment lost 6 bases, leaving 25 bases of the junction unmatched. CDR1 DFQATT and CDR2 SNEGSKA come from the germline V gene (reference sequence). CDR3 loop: CSAERLWASGGGAKETQYF. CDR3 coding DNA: TGCAGTGCCGAAAGACTGTGGGCTAGCGGAGGTGGAGCGAAAGAGACCCAGTACTTC.

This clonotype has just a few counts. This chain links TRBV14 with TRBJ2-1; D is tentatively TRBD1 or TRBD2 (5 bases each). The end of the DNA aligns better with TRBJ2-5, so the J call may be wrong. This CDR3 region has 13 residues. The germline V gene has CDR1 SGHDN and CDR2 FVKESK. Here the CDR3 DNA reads TGTGCCAGCAGCTTTTCAGGGAGTAAGACCCAGTACTTC. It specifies CASSFSGSKTQYF.

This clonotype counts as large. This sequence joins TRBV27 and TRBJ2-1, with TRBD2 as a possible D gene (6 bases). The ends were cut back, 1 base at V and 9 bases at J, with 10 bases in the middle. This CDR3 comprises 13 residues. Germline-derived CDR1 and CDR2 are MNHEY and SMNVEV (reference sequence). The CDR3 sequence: CASSLFGSAEQFF. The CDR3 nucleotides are TGTGCCAGCAGTTTATTCGGGAGTGCTGAGCAGTTCTTC.

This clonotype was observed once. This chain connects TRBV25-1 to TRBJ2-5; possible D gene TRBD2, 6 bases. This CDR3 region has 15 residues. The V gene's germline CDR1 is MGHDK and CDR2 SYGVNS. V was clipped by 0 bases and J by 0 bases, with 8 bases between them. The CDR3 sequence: CASSEYGGYQETQYF. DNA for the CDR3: TGTGCCAGCAGTGAATATGGGGGGTACCAAGAGACCCAGTACTTC.

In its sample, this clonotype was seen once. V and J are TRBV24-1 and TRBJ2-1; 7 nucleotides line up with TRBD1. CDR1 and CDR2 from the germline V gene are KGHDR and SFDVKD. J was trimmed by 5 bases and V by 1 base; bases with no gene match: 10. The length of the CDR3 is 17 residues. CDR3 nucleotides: TGTGCCACCAGTGATTTCCCGGGACAGAGGCCCCACAATGAGCAGTTCTTC. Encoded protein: CATSDFPGQRPHNEQFF.

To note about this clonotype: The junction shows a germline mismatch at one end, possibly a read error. The CDR3 reads CASEAVRFDAQYF. Here the CDR3 DNA reads TGTGCCAGCGAGGCTGTACGGTTCGATGCGCAGTATTTC. The V gene is TRBV6-1, the J gene TRBJ2-3; D remains unclear. The CDR3 contains 13 residues. Germline loops: CDR1 MNHNS, CDR2 SASEGT.